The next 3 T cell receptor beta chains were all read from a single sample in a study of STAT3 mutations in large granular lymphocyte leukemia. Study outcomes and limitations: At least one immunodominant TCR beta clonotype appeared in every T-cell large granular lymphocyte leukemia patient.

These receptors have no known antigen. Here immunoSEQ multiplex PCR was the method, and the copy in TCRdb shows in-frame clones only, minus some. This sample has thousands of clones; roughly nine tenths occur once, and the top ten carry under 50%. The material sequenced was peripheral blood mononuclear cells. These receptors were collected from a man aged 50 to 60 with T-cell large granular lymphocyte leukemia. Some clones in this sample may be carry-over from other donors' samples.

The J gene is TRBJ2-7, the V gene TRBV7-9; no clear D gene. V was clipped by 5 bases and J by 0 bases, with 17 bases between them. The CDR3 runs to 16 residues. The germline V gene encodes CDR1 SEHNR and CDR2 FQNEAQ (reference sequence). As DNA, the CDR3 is TGTGCCAGCAGCCTTACACCTCGGGCGGCCTCCTACGAGCAGTACTTC. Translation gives CASSLTPRAASYEQYF.

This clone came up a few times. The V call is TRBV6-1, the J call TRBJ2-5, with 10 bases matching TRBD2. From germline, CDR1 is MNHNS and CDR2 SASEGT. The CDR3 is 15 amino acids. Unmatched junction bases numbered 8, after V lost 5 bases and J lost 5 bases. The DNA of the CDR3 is TGTGCCAGCAGTCGGCAGACTAGCGGGTCGGAGACCCAGTACTTC. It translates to CASSRQTSGSETQYF.

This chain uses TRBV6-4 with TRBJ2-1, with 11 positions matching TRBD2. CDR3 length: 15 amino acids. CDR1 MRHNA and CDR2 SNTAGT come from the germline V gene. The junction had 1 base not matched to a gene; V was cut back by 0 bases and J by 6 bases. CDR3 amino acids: CASSDSSGGANEQFF. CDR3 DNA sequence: TGTGCCAGCAGTGACTCTAGCGGGGGGGCCAATGAGCAGTTCTTC.